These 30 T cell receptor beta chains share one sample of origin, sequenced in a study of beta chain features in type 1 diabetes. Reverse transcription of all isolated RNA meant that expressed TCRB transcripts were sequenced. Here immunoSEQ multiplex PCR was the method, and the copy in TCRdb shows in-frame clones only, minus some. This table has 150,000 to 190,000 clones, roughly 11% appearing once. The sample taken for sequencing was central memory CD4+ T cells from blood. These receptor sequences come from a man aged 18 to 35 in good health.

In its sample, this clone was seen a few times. The CDR3 region has the DNA TGCAGCGTTGCCCTCACGGACTACGAGCAGTACTTC. It translates to CSVALTDYEQYF. The V and J genes are TRBV29-1 and TRBJ2-7, with D uncertain. V lost 4 bases and J 3 bases, leaving 10 bases between the germline ends. The CDR3 is made up of 12 amino acids. The germline V gene encodes CDR1 SQVTM and CDR2 ANQGSEA.

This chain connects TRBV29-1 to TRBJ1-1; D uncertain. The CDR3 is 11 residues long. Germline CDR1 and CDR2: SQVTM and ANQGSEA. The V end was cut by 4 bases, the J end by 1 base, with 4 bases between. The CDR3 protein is CSVVRNTEAFF. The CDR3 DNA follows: TGCAGCGTTGTGAGGAACACTGAAGCTTTCTTT.

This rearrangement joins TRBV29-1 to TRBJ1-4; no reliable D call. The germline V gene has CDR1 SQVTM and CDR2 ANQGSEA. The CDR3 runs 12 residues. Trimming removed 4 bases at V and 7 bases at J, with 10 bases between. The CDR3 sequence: CSVGFSSEKLFF. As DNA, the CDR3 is TGCAGCGTTGGATTTTCGAGTGAAAAACTGTTTTTT.

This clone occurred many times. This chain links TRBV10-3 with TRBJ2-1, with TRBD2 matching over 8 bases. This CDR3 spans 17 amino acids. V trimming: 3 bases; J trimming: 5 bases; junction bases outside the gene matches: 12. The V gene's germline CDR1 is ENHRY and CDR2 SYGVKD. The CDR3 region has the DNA TGTGCCATCAGTGAAGGGCATCAGCGGGGGAGGAACAATGAGCAGTTCTTC. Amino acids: CAISEGHQRGRNNEQFF.

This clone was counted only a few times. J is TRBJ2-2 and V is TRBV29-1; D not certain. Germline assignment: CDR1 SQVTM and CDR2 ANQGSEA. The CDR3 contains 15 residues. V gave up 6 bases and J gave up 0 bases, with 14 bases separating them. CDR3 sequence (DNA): TGCAGCGTCCAGACCAGGCCCGCGAACACCGGGGAGCTGTTTTTT. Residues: CSVQTRPANTGELFF.

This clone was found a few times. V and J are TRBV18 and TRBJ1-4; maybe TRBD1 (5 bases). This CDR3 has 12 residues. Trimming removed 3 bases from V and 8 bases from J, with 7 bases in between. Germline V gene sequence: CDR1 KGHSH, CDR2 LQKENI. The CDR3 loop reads CASSPGQEKLFF. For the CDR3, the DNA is TGTGCCAGCTCACCGGGGCAAGAAAAACTGTTTTTT.

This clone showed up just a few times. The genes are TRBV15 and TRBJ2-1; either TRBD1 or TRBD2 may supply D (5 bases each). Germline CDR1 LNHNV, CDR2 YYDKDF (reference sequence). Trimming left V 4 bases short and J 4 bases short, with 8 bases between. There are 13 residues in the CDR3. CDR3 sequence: CATSTGTYNEQFF. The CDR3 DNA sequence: TGTGCCACCAGCACAGGGACGTACAATGAGCAGTTCTTC.

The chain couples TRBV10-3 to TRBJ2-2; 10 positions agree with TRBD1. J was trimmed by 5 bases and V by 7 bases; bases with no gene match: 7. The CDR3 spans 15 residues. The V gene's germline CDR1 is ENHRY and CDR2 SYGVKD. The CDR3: CAINPGQGTTGELFF. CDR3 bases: TGTGCCATCAACCCGGGACAGGGGACAACCGGGGAGCTGTTTTTT.

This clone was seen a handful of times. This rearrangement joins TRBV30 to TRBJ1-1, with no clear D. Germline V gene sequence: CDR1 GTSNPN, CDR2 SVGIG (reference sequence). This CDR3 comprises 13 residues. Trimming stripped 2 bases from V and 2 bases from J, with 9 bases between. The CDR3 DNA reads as TGTGCCTGGAGTTCGGGGTATAACACTGAAGCTTTCTTT. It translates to CAWSSGYNTEAFF. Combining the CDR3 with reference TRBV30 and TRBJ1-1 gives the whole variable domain SQTIHQWPATLVQPVGSPLSLECTVEGTSNPNLYWYRQAAGRGLQLLFYSVGIGQISSEVPQNLSASRPQDRQFILSSKKLLLSDSGFYLCAWSSGYNTEAFFGQGTRLTVV.

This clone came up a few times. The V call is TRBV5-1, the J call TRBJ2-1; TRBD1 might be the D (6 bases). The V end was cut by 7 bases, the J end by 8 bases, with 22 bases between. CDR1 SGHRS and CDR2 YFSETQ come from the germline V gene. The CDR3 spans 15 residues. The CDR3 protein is CASGDVTVHRDEQFF. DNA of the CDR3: TGCGCCAGCGGAGACGTGACCGTCCACAGGGATGAGCAGTTCTTC. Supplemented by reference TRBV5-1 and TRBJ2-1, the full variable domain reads KAGVTQTPRYLIKTRGQQVTLSCSPISGHRSVSWYQQTPGQGLQFLFEYFSETQRNKGNFPGRFSGRQFSNSRSEMNVSTLELGDSALYLCASGDVTVHRDEQFFGPGTRLTVL.

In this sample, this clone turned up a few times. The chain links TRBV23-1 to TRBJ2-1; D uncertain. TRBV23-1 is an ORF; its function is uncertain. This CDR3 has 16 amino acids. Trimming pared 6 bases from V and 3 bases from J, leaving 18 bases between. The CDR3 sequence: CASRRRRSEDYNEQFF. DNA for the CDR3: TGCGCCAGCAGGCGAAGGCGGAGTGAAGACTACAATGAGCAGTTCTTC.

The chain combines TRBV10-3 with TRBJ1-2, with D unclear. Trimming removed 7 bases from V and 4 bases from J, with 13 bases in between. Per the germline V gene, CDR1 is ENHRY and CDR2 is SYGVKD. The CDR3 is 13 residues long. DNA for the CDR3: TGTGCCATCAATCCAGGCGGCGGCTATGGCTACACCTTC. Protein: CAINPGGGYGYTF.

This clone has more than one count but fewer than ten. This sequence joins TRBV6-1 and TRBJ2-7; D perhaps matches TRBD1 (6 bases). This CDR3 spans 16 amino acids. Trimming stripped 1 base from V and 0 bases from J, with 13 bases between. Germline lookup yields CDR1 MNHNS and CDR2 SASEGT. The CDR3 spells CASSEDYRVGSYEQYF. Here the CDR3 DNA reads TGTGCCAGCAGTGAAGATTACAGGGTAGGCTCCTACGAGCAGTACTTC.

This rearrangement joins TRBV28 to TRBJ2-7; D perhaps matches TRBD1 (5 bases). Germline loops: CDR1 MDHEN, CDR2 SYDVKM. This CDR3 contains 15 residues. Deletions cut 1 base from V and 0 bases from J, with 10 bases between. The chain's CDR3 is CASSLSGLSSYEQYF. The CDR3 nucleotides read TGTGCCAGCAGTTTATCAGGGCTCAGCTCCTACGAGCAGTACTTC.

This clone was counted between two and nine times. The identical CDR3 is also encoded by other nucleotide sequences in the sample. The CDR3 is CASSLVRGSYNEQFF. CDR3 nucleotide sequence: TGTGCCAGCAGCTTAGTTCGGGGTTCCTACAATGAGCAGTTCTTC. This chain links TRBV7-2 with TRBJ2-1; possible D gene TRBD2, 5 bases. Germline CDR1 SGHTA, CDR2 FQGNSA. Trimming took 1 base from V and 1 from J, leaving 8 bases between them. This CDR3 has 15 amino acids.

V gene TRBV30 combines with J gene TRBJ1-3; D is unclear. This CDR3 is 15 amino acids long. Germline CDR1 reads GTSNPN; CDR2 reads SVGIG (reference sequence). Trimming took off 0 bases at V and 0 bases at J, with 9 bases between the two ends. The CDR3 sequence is CAWSVAGGSGNTIYF. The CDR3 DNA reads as TGTGCCTGGAGTGTAGCGGGAGGCTCTGGAAACACCATATATTTT.

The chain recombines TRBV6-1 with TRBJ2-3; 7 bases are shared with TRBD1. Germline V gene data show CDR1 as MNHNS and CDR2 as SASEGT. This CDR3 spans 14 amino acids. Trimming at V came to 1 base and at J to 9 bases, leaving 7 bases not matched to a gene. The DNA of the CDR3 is TGTGCCAGCAGTGAAGGACAGGGAATTAGGACGCAGTATTTT. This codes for CASSEGQGIRTQYF.

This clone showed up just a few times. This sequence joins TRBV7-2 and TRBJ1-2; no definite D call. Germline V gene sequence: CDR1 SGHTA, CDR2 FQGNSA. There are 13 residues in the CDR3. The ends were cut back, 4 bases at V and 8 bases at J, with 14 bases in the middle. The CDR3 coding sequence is TGTGCCAGCAGCTCGTGGGGAGTACACGGCTACACCTTC. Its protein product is CASSSWGVHGYTF.

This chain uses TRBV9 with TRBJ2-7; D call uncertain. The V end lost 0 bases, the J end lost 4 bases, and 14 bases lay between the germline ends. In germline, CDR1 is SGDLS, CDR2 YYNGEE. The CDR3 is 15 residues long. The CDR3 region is CASSVEGDNLYEQYF. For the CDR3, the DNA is TGTGCCAGCAGCGTAGAGGGCGATAATCTTTACGAGCAGTACTTC.

CDR3 region: CASSLSVRMKAFF. In DNA form, the CDR3 reads TGTGCCAGCAGTTTATCTGTCCGTATGAAAGCTTTCTTT. This chain links TRBV27 with TRBJ1-1; D uncertain. This CDR3 contains 13 residues. The ends were cut back, 0 bases at V and 9 bases at J, with 11 bases in the middle. CDR1 and CDR2 from the germline V gene are MNHEY and SMNVEV (reference sequence).

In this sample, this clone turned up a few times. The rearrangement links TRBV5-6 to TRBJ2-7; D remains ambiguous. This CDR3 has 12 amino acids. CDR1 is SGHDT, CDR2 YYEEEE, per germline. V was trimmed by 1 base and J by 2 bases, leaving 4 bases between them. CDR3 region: CASSLWAYEQYF. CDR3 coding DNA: TGTGCCAGCAGCTTGTGGGCCTACGAGCAGTACTTC.

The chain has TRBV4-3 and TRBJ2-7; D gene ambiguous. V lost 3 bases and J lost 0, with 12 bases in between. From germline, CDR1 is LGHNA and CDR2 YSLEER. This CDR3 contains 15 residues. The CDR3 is CASSQTARNSYEQYF. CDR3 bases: TGCGCCAGCAGCCAGACTGCCCGAAACTCCTACGAGCAGTACTTC.

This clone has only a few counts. DNA for the CDR3: TGTGCCAGCAGTATTGGAGGGGGGCAGTACTTC. It codes for CASSIGGGQYF. This chain joins TRBV25-1 and TRBJ2-7; D may correspond to TRBD1 or TRBD2 (6 bases each). This CDR3 has 11 residues. Germline V gives CDR1 MGHDK, CDR2 SYGVNS. V was pared by 5 bases and J by 9 bases, with 11 bases between.

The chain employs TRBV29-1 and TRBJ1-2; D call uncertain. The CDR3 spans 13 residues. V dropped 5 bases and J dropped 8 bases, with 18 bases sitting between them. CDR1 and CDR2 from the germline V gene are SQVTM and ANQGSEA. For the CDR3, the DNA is TGCAGCGTTCAGCCACAGCGAACTAACGGCTACACCTTC. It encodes CSVQPQRTNGYTF.

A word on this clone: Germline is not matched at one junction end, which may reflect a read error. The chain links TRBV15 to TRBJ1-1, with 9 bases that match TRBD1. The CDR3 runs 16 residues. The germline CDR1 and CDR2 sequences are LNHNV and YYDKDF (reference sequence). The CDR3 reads CATCRDRARGIPEAFF. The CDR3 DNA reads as TGTGCCACCTGCAGGGACAGGGCAAGGGGGATCCCTGAAGCTTTCTTT. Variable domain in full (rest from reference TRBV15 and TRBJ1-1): DAMVIQNPRYQVTQFGKPVTLSCSQTLNHNVMYWYQQKSSQAPKLLFHYYDKDFNNEADTPDNFQSRRPNTSFCFLDIRSPGLGDTAMYLCATCRDRARGIPEAFFGQGTRLTVV.

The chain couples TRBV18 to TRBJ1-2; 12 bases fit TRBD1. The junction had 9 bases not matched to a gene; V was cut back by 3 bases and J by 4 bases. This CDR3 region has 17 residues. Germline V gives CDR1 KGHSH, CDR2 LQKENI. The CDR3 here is CASSPVLGTGGSYGYTF. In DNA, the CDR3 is TGTGCCAGCTCACCTGTCTTAGGGACAGGGGGCAGCTATGGCTACACCTTC.

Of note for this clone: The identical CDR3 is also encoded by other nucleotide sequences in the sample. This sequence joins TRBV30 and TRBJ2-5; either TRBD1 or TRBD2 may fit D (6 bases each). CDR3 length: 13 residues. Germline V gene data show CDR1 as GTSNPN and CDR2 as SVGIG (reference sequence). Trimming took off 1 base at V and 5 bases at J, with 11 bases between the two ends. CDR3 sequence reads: CAWSGGGQETQYF. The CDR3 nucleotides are TGTGCCTGGAGTGGAGGGGGGCAGGAGACCCAGTACTTC.

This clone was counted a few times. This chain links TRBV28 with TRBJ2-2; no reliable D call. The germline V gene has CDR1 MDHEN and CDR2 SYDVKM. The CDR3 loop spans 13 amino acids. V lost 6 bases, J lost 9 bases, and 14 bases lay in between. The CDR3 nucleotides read TGTGCCAGCAGAGCTCCCGTCGAGAGGGAGCTGTTTTTT. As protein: CASRAPVERELFF. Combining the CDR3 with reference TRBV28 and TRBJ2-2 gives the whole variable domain DVKVTQSSRYLVKRTGEKVFLECVQDMDHENMFWYRQDPGLGLRLIYFSYDVKMKEKGDIPEGYSVSREKKERFSLILESASTNQTSMYLCASRAPVERELFFGEGSRLTVL.

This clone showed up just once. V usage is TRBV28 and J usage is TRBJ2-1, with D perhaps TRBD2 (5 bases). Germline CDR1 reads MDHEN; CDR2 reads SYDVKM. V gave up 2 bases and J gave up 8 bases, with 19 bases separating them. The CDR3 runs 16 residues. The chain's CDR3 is CASSLRSLGSRDEQFF. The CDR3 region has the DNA TGTGCCAGCAGTTTAAGGTCACTAGGGAGTAGGGATGAGCAGTTCTTC.

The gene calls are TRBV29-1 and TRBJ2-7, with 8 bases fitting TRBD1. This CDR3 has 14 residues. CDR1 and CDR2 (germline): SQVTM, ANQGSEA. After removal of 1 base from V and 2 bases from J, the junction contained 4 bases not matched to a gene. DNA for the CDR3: TGCAGCGTTGAAGGACAGGGGCGACCCTACGAGCAGTACTTC. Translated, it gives CSVEGQGRPYEQYF.